Included here is one TCR beta chain sequence, with context. The entry originates in a study of blood T cell repertoires in COVID-19. This table comes from immunoSEQ multiplex PCR, and its TCRdb copy is limited to in-frame clones, with some not included. The repertoire holds about 350,000 clones, about nine tenths seen once, with approximately 4.1% in the top ten. The clonotype comes from a woman aged 55-69 years with COVID-19, enrolled during active disease. Material: peripheral blood.

The CDR3 loop is CASSIAGNEQYF. CDR3 sequence (DNA): TGTGCCAGTAGTATCGCGGGGAACGAGCAGTACTTC. The chain is built from TRBV19 and TRBJ2-7; a possible D gene is TRBD2 (6 bases). V was trimmed by 3 bases and J by 5 bases, leaving 8 bases between them. The CDR3 extends over 12 amino acids. CDR1 is LNHDA, CDR2 SQIVND, per germline (reference sequence).